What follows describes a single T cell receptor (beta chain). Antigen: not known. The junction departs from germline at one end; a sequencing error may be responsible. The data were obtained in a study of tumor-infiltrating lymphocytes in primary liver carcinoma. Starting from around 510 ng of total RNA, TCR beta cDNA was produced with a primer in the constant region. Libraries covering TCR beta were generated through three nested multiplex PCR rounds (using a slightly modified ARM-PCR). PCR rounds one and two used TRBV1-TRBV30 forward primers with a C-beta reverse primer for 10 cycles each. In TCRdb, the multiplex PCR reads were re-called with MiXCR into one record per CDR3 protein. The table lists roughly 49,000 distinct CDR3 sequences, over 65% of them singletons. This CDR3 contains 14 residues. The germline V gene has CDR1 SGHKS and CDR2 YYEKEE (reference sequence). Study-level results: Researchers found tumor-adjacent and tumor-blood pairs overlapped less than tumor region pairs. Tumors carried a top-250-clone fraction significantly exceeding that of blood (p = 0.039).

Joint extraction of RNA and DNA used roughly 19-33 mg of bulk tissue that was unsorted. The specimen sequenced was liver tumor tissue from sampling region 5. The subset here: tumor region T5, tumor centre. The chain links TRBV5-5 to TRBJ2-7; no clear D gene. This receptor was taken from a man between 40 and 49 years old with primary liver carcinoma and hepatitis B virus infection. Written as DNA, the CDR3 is TGTGTCAGCAGCTTGGTTCCACGTGAAAGAGAGCAGTACTTC. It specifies CVSSLVPREREQYF.